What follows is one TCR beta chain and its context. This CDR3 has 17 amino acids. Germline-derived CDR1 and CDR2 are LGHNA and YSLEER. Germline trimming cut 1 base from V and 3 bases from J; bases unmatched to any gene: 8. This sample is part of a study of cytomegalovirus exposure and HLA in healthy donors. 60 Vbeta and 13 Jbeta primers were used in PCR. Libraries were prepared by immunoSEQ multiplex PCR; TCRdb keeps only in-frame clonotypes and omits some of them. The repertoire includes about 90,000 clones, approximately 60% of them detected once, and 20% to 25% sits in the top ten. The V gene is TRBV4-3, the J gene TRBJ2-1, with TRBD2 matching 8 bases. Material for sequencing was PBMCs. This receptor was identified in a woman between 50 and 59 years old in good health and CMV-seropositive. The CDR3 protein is CASSQGLIAGNYNEQFF. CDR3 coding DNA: TGCGCCAGCAGCCAAGGCTTGATAGCGGGGAACTACAATGAGCAGTTCTTC.